This T cell receptor (beta chain) emerged from a study of blood T cells in healthy people across ages. Next came a second PCR, run for about 6 to 11 cycles, which used a sample-barcoded 5' primer along with a J-beta primer mix. Carrying 12 random nucleotides, a template-switch adaptor labeled each individual cDNA molecule. TCRdb re-analysed the 5' RACE reads in MiXCR, keeping a single row per CDR3 protein. The data contain about 800,000 distinct CDR3 sequences, approximately 25% of them singletons. Healthy Caucasian individuals from Russia aged about 6 to 95 were enrolled as donors. CDR1 and CDR2 from the germline V gene are MNHEY and SVGAGI. The V end lost 0 bases, the J end lost 3 bases, and 11 bases lay between the germline ends. CDR3 length equals 15 residues. The data were also submitted as part of a second study, on T cells of mothers and their children. That work adds: Within related and unrelated pairs, thymic selection shapes TCR recombination output in a similar way.

This chain uses TRBV6-5 with TRBJ2-5; D possibly corresponds to TRBD1 (5 bases). This receptor was taken from a boy between 10 and 17 years old in good health. Sequencing was done on a sample of blood. CDR3 loop: CASSYSSIREETQYF. CDR3 DNA sequence: TGTGCCAGCAGTTACTCGAGTATCAGGGAAGAGACCCAGTACTTC.